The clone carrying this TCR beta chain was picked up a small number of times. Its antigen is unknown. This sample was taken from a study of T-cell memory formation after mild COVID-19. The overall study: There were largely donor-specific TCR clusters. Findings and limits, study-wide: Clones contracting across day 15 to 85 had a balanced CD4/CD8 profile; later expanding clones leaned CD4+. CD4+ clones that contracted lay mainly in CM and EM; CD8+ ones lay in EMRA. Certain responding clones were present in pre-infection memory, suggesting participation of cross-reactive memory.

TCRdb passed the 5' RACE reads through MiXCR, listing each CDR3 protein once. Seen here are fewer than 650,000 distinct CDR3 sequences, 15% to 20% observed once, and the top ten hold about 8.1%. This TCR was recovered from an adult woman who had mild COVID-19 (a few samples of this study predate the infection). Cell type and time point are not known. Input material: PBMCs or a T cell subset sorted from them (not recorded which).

The CDR3, as DNA: TGTGCCAGCAGCCAAGAAGACGTCGATACGCAGTATTTT. Protein sequence: CASSQEDVDTQYF. The chain carries TRBV14 and TRBJ2-3; D is unclear. This CDR3 is 13 amino acids long. V dropped 0 bases and J dropped 6 bases, with 7 bases sitting between them. CDR1 is SGHDN, CDR2 FVKESK, per germline. The variable domain in full, with the rest retrieved from reference TRBV14 and TRBJ2-3, is EAGVTQFPSHSVIEKGQTVTLRCDPISGHDNLYWYRRVMGKEIKFLLHFVKESKQDESGMPNNRFLAERTGGTYSTLKVQPAELEDSGVYFCASSQEDVDTQYFGPGTRLTVL.